Below are 15 T cell receptor beta chains sequenced from a single sample in a study of vaccination effects on CD4 cells after COVID-19. Produced via immunoSEQ multiplex PCR; TCRdb's table is partial and in-frame only. The table includes under 80,000 clones, 70% to 75% detected once. No antigen has been identified for these receptors. In the ViraFEST assay, antigen-specific CD4+ clonotypes were identified by expansion after peptide-pool stimulation. Subsequent to less than 13 days of culture, CD4+ T cells were isolated. The specimen comprised CD4+ T cells from PBMCs cultured with HCoV-229E spike peptides, sampled before COVID-19 vaccination. The receptors shown here come from a human donor who received a COVID-19 vaccine.

The gene calls are TRBV7-6 and TRBJ2-2; D possibly corresponds to TRBD1 (5 bases). The length of the CDR3 is 15 residues. In germline, CDR1 is SGHVS, CDR2 FNYEAQ. Trimming cost V 1 base and J 2 bases, with 8 bases left between them. CDR3: CASSLVQVNTGELFF. The CDR3 DNA reads as TGTGCCAGCAGCTTAGTACAGGTCAACACCGGGGAGCTGTTTTTT.

This rearrangement joins TRBV27 to TRBJ1-1; D unclear. The CDR3 is made up of 14 amino acids. The V gene's germline CDR1 is MNHEY and CDR2 SMNVEV (reference sequence). Deletions cut 6 bases from V and 0 bases from J, with 11 bases between. CDR3 amino acids: CASRVGSMNTEAFF. The CDR3 region has the DNA TGTGCCAGCAGGGTGGGTTCGATGAACACTGAAGCTTTCTTT.

V usage is TRBV7-7 and J usage is TRBJ2-5, with D tentatively TRBD2 (6 bases). The CDR3 has 14 residues. V lost 5 bases and J lost 7, with 17 bases in between. Germline loops: CDR1 SSHAT, CDR2 FNYEAQ (reference sequence). Here the CDR3 reads CASSPRGRGGTQYF. CDR3 DNA: TGTGCCAGCAGCCCCCGTGGGCGGGGCGGGACCCAGTACTTC.

J is TRBJ2-5 and V is TRBV5-4; TRBD1 aligns across 9 bases. The CDR3 runs 15 residues. V lost 0 bases and J lost 7; bases outside the gene matches: 7. Germline values: CDR1 SGHNT, CDR2 YYREEE (reference sequence). The CDR3 is CASSLGQGVFGTQYF. The CDR3 coding sequence is TGTGCCAGCAGCTTGGGACAGGGGGTGTTTGGGACCCAGTACTTC.

Only a few counts were recorded for this clone. The chain links TRBV7-3 to TRBJ2-1, with a tentative D call TRBD1 (6 bases). From germline, CDR1 is SGHTA and CDR2 FQGTGA. V lost 5 bases and J lost 0, with 14 bases in between. The CDR3 spans 16 residues. CDR3 in amino acids: CASSPDRFLSYNEQFF. The DNA of the CDR3 is TGTGCCAGCAGCCCCGACAGGTTCCTCTCCTACAATGAGCAGTTCTTC.

The genes are TRBV21-1 and TRBJ1-2; the D call TRBD1 from the table was never checked on the DNA. TRBV21-1 is flagged as a pseudogene. The length of the CDR3 is 17 residues. This CDR3 reads CASSKVGRTGPHYGYTF. As DNA, the CDR3 is TGTGCCAGCAGCAAAGTCGGGAGGACAGGGCCCCACTATGGCTACACCTTC.

This clone was counted a few times. The V and J genes are TRBV12-3 or TRBV12-4 and TRBJ1-2; D not certain. The CDR3 covers 13 residues. V shed 1 base and J shed 7 bases, with 10 bases lying between them. DNA for the CDR3: TGTGCCAGCAGTTTAGGGTCATCGGCTGGCTACACCTTC. Protein sequence: CASSLGSSAGYTF.

The chain is built from TRBV25-1 and TRBJ2-3; TRBD1 aligns across 7 bases. This CDR3 comprises 16 residues. J lost 1 base, V lost 4 bases, and 8 bases had no gene match. The germline V gene encodes CDR1 MGHDK and CDR2 SYGVNS. This chain's CDR3 is CASSAAGQAGTDTQYF. DNA of the CDR3: TGTGCCAGCAGTGCCGCTGGACAGGCTGGCACAGATACGCAGTATTTT.

The V call is TRBV6-6, the J call TRBJ2-5; 10 bases are shared with TRBD2. The CDR3 is made up of 16 amino acids. Per the germline V gene, CDR1 is MNHNY and CDR2 is SVGAGI (reference sequence). Germline trimming cut 2 bases from V and 5 bases from J; bases unmatched to any gene: 8. The CDR3 loop reads CASSYALAGYGETQYF. The DNA of the CDR3 is TGTGCCAGCAGTTACGCACTAGCGGGGTACGGGGAGACCCAGTACTTC.

The chain recombines TRBV2 with TRBJ2-3, with 8 positions matching TRBD1. In germline, CDR1 is SNHLY, CDR2 FYNNEI. The J segment lost 3 bases and the V segment lost 5 bases, leaving 4 bases of the junction unmatched. The CDR3 runs to 14 residues. The CDR3 is CASSPGGATDTQYF. The CDR3 coding sequence is TGTGCCAGCAGTCCAGGGGGCGCGACAGATACGCAGTATTTT.

The chain joins TRBV7-2 to TRBJ2-1, with D uncertain. This CDR3 contains 15 residues. Germline-derived CDR1 and CDR2 are SGHTA and FQGNSA. The V end was cut by 5 bases, the J end by 6 bases, with 17 bases between. The CDR3 region has the DNA TGTGCCAGCAGCCCCCGTAAGGGAAGTTTCAATGAGCAGTTCTTC. Amino acids: CASSPRKGSFNEQFF.

V usage is TRBV5-4 and J usage is TRBJ2-2; the D is unclear. The CDR3 spans 15 residues. The germline CDR1 and CDR2 sequences are SGHNT and YYREEE (reference sequence). The V gene lost 0 bases and the J gene lost 2 bases, with 8 bases spanning the gap. DNA of the CDR3: TGTGCCAGCAGCTTGGGGACGGCTAACACCGGGGAGCTGTTTTTT. Its translation: CASSLGTANTGELFF. Variable domain in full (rest from reference TRBV5-4 and TRBJ2-2): ETGVTQSPTHLIKTRGQQVTLRCSSQSGHNTVSWYQQALGQGPQFIFQYYREEENGRGNFPPRFSGLQFPNYSSELNVNALELDDSALYLCASSLGTANTGELFFGEGSRLTVL.

Only a few counts were recorded for this clone. This chain joins TRBV10-1 and TRBJ2-4, with 7 bases that match TRBD1. V lost 2 bases to trimming and J lost 3 bases; unmatched junction nucleotides: 4. Germline loops: CDR1 WNHNN, CDR2 SYGVQD (reference sequence). The CDR3 extends over 15 amino acids. The CDR3 reads CASSETPGGKNIQYF. CDR3 coding DNA: TGCGCCAGCAGTGAGACCCCAGGGGGCAAAAACATTCAGTACTTC.

This clone was detected once. The chain joins TRBV14 to TRBJ2-1, with unresolved D. The germline CDR1 and CDR2 sequences are SGHDN and FVKESK. Trimming took 4 bases from V and 3 from J, leaving 4 bases between them. The CDR3 has 12 amino acids. CDR3 nucleotides: TGTGCCAGCAGCCTTAACTACAATGAGCAGTTCTTC. Its protein is CASSLNYNEQFF. The full variable domain, rest sourced from reference TRBV14 and TRBJ2-1, is EAGVTQFPSHSVIEKGQTVTLRCDPISGHDNLYWYRRVMGKEIKFLLHFVKESKQDESGMPNNRFLAERTGGTYSTLKVQPAELEDSGVYFCASSLNYNEQFFGPGTRLTVL.

A few counts support this clone. The rearrangement uses TRBV27 and TRBJ1-2; D not certain. Germline CDR1 and CDR2: MNHEY and SMNVEV (reference sequence). CDR3 length equals 15 residues. The V gene lost 4 bases and the J gene lost 2 bases, with 14 bases spanning the gap. The CDR3 region is CASSSDLYPNYGYTF. Here the CDR3 DNA reads TGTGCCAGCAGTTCTGATCTTTACCCGAACTATGGCTACACCTTC.